The rows below give T cell receptor beta chains drawn from one sample of a study of blood T cell repertoires in COVID-19. The data were produced by immunoSEQ multiplex PCR, yet TCRdb's version contains in-frame clones alone and is incomplete. The sample lists 100,000 to 150,000 clones; more than 85% were seen once. Sequenced material: peripheral blood. Receptors originate from a man between 50 and 59 years old with active or convalescent COVID-19. CDR3s include the opening cysteine and the closing phenylalanine or tryptophan. A D gene is named only where the DNA matches it firmly. Only some rows state a clone size, as once, few, many or a class for expanded clones.

D gene,clone size,CDR3 length,V gene,J gene,CDR3 protein,CDR3 DNA
-,-,15,TRBV5-5,TRBJ1-4,CASSLAEGGNEKLFF,TGTGCCAGCAGCTTGGCGGAGGGCGGGAATGAAAAACTGTTTTTT
-,-,14,TRBV29-1,TRBJ2-5,CSVVYGASQETQYF,TGCAGCGTAGTGTATGGGGCATCCCAAGAGACCCAGTACTTC
-,-,12,TRBV5-5,TRBJ2-5,CASSPEGETQYF,TGTGCCAGCAGCCCGGAGGGTGAGACCCAGTACTTC
-,-,14,TRBV18,TRBJ1-6,CASSLGLDNSPLHF,TGTGCCAGCTCACTCGGGTTGGATAATTCACCCCTCCACTTT
-,-,13,TRBV12-3/TRBV12-4,TRBJ1-2,CASSLTGIGGYTF,TGTGCCAGCAGTCTTACAGGGATAGGAGGCTACACCTTC
TRBD1,-,16,TRBV28,TRBJ1-2,CASSLSNPGQSYGYTF,TGTGCCAGCAGCCTATCTAATCCGGGACAGAGTTATGGCTACACCTTC
TRBD1,-,15,TRBV7-2,TRBJ1-2,CASSYGTGQGPRCTF,TGTGCCAGCAGCTACGGGACGGGACAGGGACCTAGATGCACCTTC
TRBD1,-,13,TRBV4-1,TRBJ1-1,CASSPTGRPEAFF,TGCGCCAGCAGCCCGACAGGGAGGCCTGAAGCTTTCTTT
-,-,14,TRBV5-1,TRBJ2-3,CASSLARSTDTQYF,TGCGCCAGCAGCTTGGCCCGGTCAACTGATACGCAGTATTTT
-,few,15,TRBV5-1,TRBJ2-7,CASSRVQGDTYEQYF,TGCGCCAGCAGCCGAGTACAGGGAGACACCTACGAGCAGTACTTC
-,once,15,TRBV18,TRBJ2-1,CASSPLRDSYNEQFF,TGTGCCAGCTCACCACTGCGGGACTCCTACAATGAGCAGTTCTTC
TRBD1,-,15,TRBV7-2,TRBJ1-6,CASSWTGALNSPLHF,TGTGCCAGCAGCTGGACAGGGGCACTTAATTCACCCCTCCACTTT
-,-,12,TRBV4-2,TRBJ2-4,CASSQDTGDQYF,TGTGCCAGCAGCCAAGATACGGGGGATCAGTACTTC
TRBD1,-,14,TRBV2,TRBJ1-6,CASSDGQDDSPLHF,TGTGCCAGCAGTGACGGACAGGATGATTCACCCCTCCACTTT
TRBD2,-,14,TRBV6-4,TRBJ2-1,CASSIAGSTDEQFF,TGTGCCAGCAGTATAGCGGGATCAACCGATGAGCAGTTCTTC
TRBD2,-,19,TRBV19,TRBJ2-4,CASSPSLAGSYLAKNIQYF,TGTGCCAGTAGCCCCTCCCTAGCGGGATCTTACCTAGCCAAAAACATTCAGTACTTC
-,once,16,TRBV19,TRBJ2-7,CASSIDLEGSAYEQYF,TGTGCCAGTAGTATAGATCTCGAGGGTTCGGCCTACGAGCAGTACTTC
TRBD1,-,14,TRBV6-6,TRBJ1-2,CASSTGGRAYGYTF,TGTGCCAGCAGTACAGGGGGCAGGGCCTATGGCTACACCTTC
-,-,14,TRBV19,TRBJ2-5,CASSFTGSKETQYF,TGTGCCAGTAGTTTCACAGGGTCAAAAGAGACCCAGTACTTC
-,-,15,TRBV30,TRBJ2-2,CAWSVSGHSTGELFF,TGTGCCTGGAGTGTATCCGGACACAGCACCGGGGAGCTGTTTTTT
TRBD2,-,14,TRBV2,TRBJ2-2,CASRLAENTGELFF,TGTGCCAGCAGACTAGCGGAGAACACCGGGGAGCTGTTTTTT
-,-,12,TRBV4-3,TRBJ1-4,CASSQDREKLFF,TGCGCCAGCAGCCAAGATCGGGAGAAACTGTTTTTT
TRBD1,-,14,TRBV19,TRBJ1-1,CASTADRENTEAFF,TGTGCCAGTACTGCGGACAGGGAGAACACTGAAGCTTTCTTT
TRBD1,-,14,TRBV28,TRBJ1-2,CASSLTGVDYGYTF,TGTGCCAGCAGTTTAACAGGGGTTGACTATGGCTACACCTTC
TRBD1,-,14,TRBV7-2,TRBJ2-5,CASSATGYAETQYF,TGTGCCAGCAGCGCGACAGGGTACGCGGAGACCCAGTACTTC
TRBD2,-,15,TRBV19,TRBJ2-1,CASSIGWEGRHEQFF,TGTGCCAGTAGTATTGGGTGGGAGGGCCGTCATGAGCAGTTCTTC
-,-,15,TRBV6-2/TRBV6-3,TRBJ2-7,CASSLTWGVAYEQYF,TGTGCCAGCAGCCTGACTTGGGGGGTGGCCTACGAGCAGTACTTC
TRBD1,once,16,TRBV9,TRBJ2-3,CASSVARDRGTDTQYF,TGTGCCAGCAGCGTAGCCCGGGACAGGGGAACAGATACGCAGTATTTT
-,-,13,TRBV27,TRBJ1-2,CASSPDGNYGYTF,TGTGCCAGCAGCCCCGACGGGAACTATGGCTACACCTTC
-,-,12,TRBV19,TRBJ1-1,CASSPTGPAAFF,TGTGCCAGTAGTCCAACAGGGCCAGCAGCTTTCTTT